Listed below are T cell receptor beta chains from one sample, sequenced in a study of T cell responses to AZD1222 COVID-19 vaccine. Measured with immunoSEQ multiplex PCR; TCRdb has only the in-frame clones, and not every one. The sample has about 120,000 clones; 70% to 90% are singletons. Sequencing used peripheral blood, obtained on day 0 of MenACWY control vaccination. Source of these receptors: an adult in good health. Each CDR3 is given with its conserved first and last residue. The D gene is left open where the match is weak. Clone size is not always given. Where it is, it says once, few, many or a class for expanded clones.

j_gene,d_gene,abundance,v_gene,CDR3aa,CDR3nt
TRBJ1-2,TRBD1,.,TRBV9,CASSVVQGGSYGYTF,TGTGCCAGCAGCGTAGTCCAGGGGGGTTCCTATGGCTACACCTTC
TRBJ2-7,TRBD2,.,TRBV6-5,CASRTAGVTYEQYF,TGTGCCAGCAGAACAGCGGGGGTTACCTACGAGCAGTACTTC
TRBJ1-2,.,.,TRBV28,CASSVLTVNYGYTF,TGTGCCAGCAGTGTATTGACGGTTAACTATGGCTACACCTTC
TRBJ1-1,TRBD1,.,TRBV28,CASSFQGGAGTEAFF,TGTGCCAGCAGCTTCCAGGGGGGGGCAGGGACTGAAGCTTTCTTT
TRBJ2-7,TRBD2,.,TRBV28,CASSLPPSGGGAPKYEQYF,TGTGCCAGCAGTTTACCCCCCTCGGGGGGGGGCGCCCCCAAATACGAGCAGTACTTC
TRBJ1-5,TRBD1,.,TRBV30,CAWSVGQGPLFGNQPQHF,TGTGCCTGGAGTGTCGGACAGGGGCCCCTTTTTGGCAATCAGCCCCAGCATTTT
TRBJ1-5,TRBD1,.,TRBV28,CASSSGQEWWDQPQHF,TGTGCCAGCAGTTCCGGACAGGAGTGGTGGGATCAGCCCCAGCATTTT
TRBJ2-2,.,.,TRBV18,CASSAELPGTGELFF,TGTGCCAGCTCAGCAGAGCTACCTGGCACCGGGGAGCTGTTTTTT
TRBJ1-6,.,.,TRBV6-2/TRBV6-3,CASSYGGETPLHF,TGTGCCAGCAGTTACGGGGGAGAGACACCCCTCCACTTT
TRBJ1-5,TRBD1,few,TRBV6-4,CASNGTGKNQPQHF,TGTGCCAGCAATGGGACAGGGAAAAATCAGCCCCAGCATTTT
TRBJ1-2,TRBD1,once,TRBV2,CASSDQGAREEGYTF,TGTGCCAGCAGTGATCAGGGGGCGCGGGAAGAGGGCTACACCTTC
TRBJ2-3,.,.,TRBV19,CASSIGAGASTDTQYF,TGTGCCAGTAGTATCGGAGCAGGGGCTAGCACAGATACGCAGTATTTT
TRBJ2-3,.,.,TRBV18,CASSPQALGTDTQYF,TGTGCCAGCTCACCACAAGCTCTAGGCACAGATACGCAGTATTTT
TRBJ1-2,.,.,TRBV19,CASSGPQGGSYGYTF,TGTGCCAGTAGTGGCCCACAGGGAGGATCCTATGGCTACACCTTC